A single sample gave rise to the 11 T cell receptor beta chains below, sequenced in a study of T cell changes during pregnancy in multiple sclerosis. TCRdb keeps only in-frame clones here, not all; method: immunoSEQ multiplex PCR. The table includes about 92,000 clones, just under 95% detected once. Sequenced here: peripheral blood, sampled in the first trimester of pregnancy. All receptors come from a female donor with multiple sclerosis, enrolled in a pregnancy study.

This chain connects TRBV19 to TRBJ1-1; 9 bases fit TRBD1. With 4 bases clipped from V and 6 bases from J, the junction kept 9 bases outside the gene matches. The CDR3 extends over 15 amino acids. Germline V gene sequence: CDR1 LNHDA, CDR2 SQIVND (reference sequence). The chain's CDR3 is CASSNTHRGRAEAFF. CDR3 coding DNA: TGTGCCAGTAGTAACACCCACAGGGGGCGAGCTGAAGCTTTCTTT.

This sequence joins TRBV14 and TRBJ1-3; D gene uncertain. The V gene's germline CDR1 is SGHDN and CDR2 FVKESK. V shed 1 base and J shed 8 bases, with 15 bases lying between them. CDR3 size: 15 residues. This CDR3 reads CASSQGWARRDTIYF. The CDR3 nucleotides read TGTGCCAGCAGCCAAGGGTGGGCCCGGAGGGACACCATATATTTT. The whole variable domain, remainder taken from reference TRBV14 and TRBJ1-3, is EAGVTQFPSHSVIEKGQTVTLRCDPISGHDNLYWYRRVMGKEIKFLLHFVKESKQDESGMPNNRFLAERTGGTYSTLKVQPAELEDSGVYFCASSQGWARRDTIYFGEGSWLTVV.

The rearrangement uses TRBV10-3 and TRBJ1-1; TRBD1 is a possible D gene (6 bases). With 2 bases removed from V and 1 base from J, the gap between germline ends came to 11 bases. Germline V gene data show CDR1 as ENHRY and CDR2 as SYGVKD. This CDR3 is built from 15 residues. The CDR3 coding sequence is TGTGCCATCAGTGAGACAGGACAGCCGAACACTGAAGCTTTCTTT. This sequence encodes CAISETGQPNTEAFF.

The chain joins TRBV9 to TRBJ1-1; D uncertain. This CDR3 comprises 13 residues. V lost 0 bases, J lost 4 bases, and 7 bases lay in between. Looked up from germline, CDR1 is SGDLS and CDR2 is YYNGEE. CDR3 in amino acids: CASSVVGSTEAFF. The CDR3 DNA reads TGTGCCAGCAGCGTAGTTGGCAGCACTGAAGCTTTCTTT. Complete variable domain (other parts from reference TRBV9 and TRBJ1-1): DSGVTQTPKHLITATGQRVTLRCSPRSGDLSVYWYQQSLDQGLQFLIQYYNGEERAKGNILERFSAQQFPDLHSELNLSSLELGDSALYFCASSVVGSTEAFFGQGTRLTVV.

DNA for the CDR3: TGCGCCAGCAGCTTGCCTTCTAGCGGGGGGGCCGGGTATACGCAGTATTTT. The encoded protein is CASSLPSSGGAGYTQYF. The chain joins TRBV5-1 to TRBJ2-3; 12 bases line up with TRBD2. CDR1 and CDR2 from the germline V gene are SGHRS and YFSETQ. The CDR3 totals 17 residues. V shed 1 base and J 7 bases; nucleotides not matched to a gene: 10.

The gene calls are TRBV7-6 and TRBJ2-2; D is unresolved. Germline CDR1 reads SGHVS; CDR2 reads FNYEAQ. Trimming pared 5 bases from V and 4 bases from J, leaving 8 bases between. The CDR3 has 13 residues. The CDR3 nucleotides are TGTGCCAGCAGCCGGGTCGGCACCGGGGAGCTGTTTTTT. The encoded protein is CASSRVGTGELFF. The entire variable domain, with the rest obtained from reference TRBV7-6 and TRBJ2-2, is as follows: GAGVSQSPRYKVTKRGQDVALRCDPISGHVSLYWYRQALGQGPEFLTYFNYEAQQDKSGLPNDRFSAERPEGSISTLTIQRTEQRDSAMYRCASSRVGTGELFFGEGSRLTVL.

The rearrangement links TRBV5-4 to TRBJ2-3; 10 bases fit TRBD1. Germline CDR1 and CDR2: SGHNT and YYREEE (reference sequence). This CDR3 is built from 16 residues. With V trimmed by 3 bases and J by 3 bases, 7 bases remained unmatched. The CDR3 here is CASSSLWGQGTDTQYF. In nucleotides, the CDR3 is TGTGCCAGCAGCTCCCTCTGGGGACAGGGGACAGATACGCAGTATTTT. The complete variable domain, with remaining parts taken from reference TRBV5-4 and TRBJ2-3, reads ETGVTQSPTHLIKTRGQQVTLRCSSQSGHNTVSWYQQALGQGPQFIFQYYREEENGRGNFPPRFSGLQFPNYSSELNVNALELDDSALYLCASSSLWGQGTDTQYFGPGTRLTVL.

This clone was recorded only once. The chain has TRBV7-8 and TRBJ1-6; the match to TRBD1 covers 7 bases. In germline, CDR1 is SGHVS, CDR2 FQNEAQ. V was clipped by 5 bases and J by 6 bases; unmatched bases: 7. CDR3 length equals 15 residues. CDR3 coding DNA: TGTGCCAGCAGCAAAGGGACAGCGACTAATTCACCCCTCCACTTT. Amino acids: CASSKGTATNSPLHF. The full variable domain, with the rest looked up from reference TRBV7-8 and TRBJ1-6, is GAGVSQSPRYKVAKRGQDVALRCDPISGHVSLFWYQQALGQGPEFLTYFQNEAQLDKSGLPSDRFFAERPEGSVSTLKIQRTQQEDSAVYLCASSKGTATNSPLHFGNGTRLTVT.

This chain connects TRBV7-3 to TRBJ2-5; TRBD1 matches at 9 bases. In germline, CDR1 is SGHTA, CDR2 FQGTGA. The CDR3 has 16 residues. The V segment lost 4 bases and the J segment 4 bases; nucleotides outside the gene matches: 10. Here the CDR3 reads CASSSRDRVVGETQYF. CDR3 nucleotide sequence: TGTGCCAGCAGCTCGCGGGACAGGGTTGTGGGAGAGACCCAGTACTTC.

This clone was seen only once. V usage is TRBV5-1 and J usage is TRBJ2-1; D gene unclear. The V end lost 0 bases, the J end lost 10 bases, and 5 bases lay between the germline ends. This CDR3 comprises 11 residues. Germline loops: CDR1 SGHRS, CDR2 YFSETQ. The CDR3 here is CASSLAVEQFF. The CDR3, as DNA: TGCGCCAGCAGCTTGGCCGTCGAGCAGTTCTTC.

The gene calls are TRBV27 and TRBJ2-3, with a tentative D call TRBD1 (6 bases). V gave up 5 bases and J gave up 0 bases, with 15 bases separating them. The germline V gene has CDR1 MNHEY and CDR2 SMNVEV (reference sequence). CDR3 length: 16 residues. CDR3 nucleotides: TGTGCCAGCAGTCGAGACAGGAATCCGAGCACAGATACGCAGTATTTT. Protein product: CASSRDRNPSTDTQYF.